This paragraph covers one T cell receptor beta chain sequence. Its specificity is unknown. MiXCR was run by TCRdb on the 5' RACE reads, yielding one entry per CDR3 protein. The sample holds around 310,000 distinct CDR3 sequences; roughly 20% are singletons and the top ten take 21%. These data originate in a study of T-cell memory formation after mild COVID-19. Per the germline V gene, CDR1 is MGHRA and CDR2 is YSYEKL. The CDR3 is 16 amino acids. Trimming at V came to 3 bases and at J to 3 bases, leaving 8 bases not matched to a gene. Study-level points and caveats: Second-wave clones that peaked on day 37 lacked confirmed SARS-CoV-2 specificity.

The receptor was isolated from a man aged 18 to 30 who had mild COVID-19 (a few samples of this study predate the infection). Cell type and time point are not known. The V call is TRBV4-1, the J call TRBJ2-7, with 10 bases identical to TRBD1. The sequenced sample was PBMCs or a T cell subset sorted from them (not recorded which). The chain's CDR3 is CASSHGTGDMGYEQYF. The CDR3 bases are TGCGCCAGCAGCCATGGGACAGGGGATATGGGCTACGAGCAGTACTTC.